One and the same sample provided the 14 T cell receptor beta chains below, sequenced in a study of T cell responses to AZD1222 COVID-19 vaccine. Only in-frame clones appear in the TCRdb table, and some are missing; sequencing was by immunoSEQ multiplex PCR. The top ten clones hold about 3.3% of a sample with about 160,000 clones, more than 80% of them seen once. The sample here was peripheral blood, taken 28 days after the second AZD1222 dose. The receptors were gathered from an adult who received the AZD1222 COVID-19 vaccine.

V usage is TRBV11-2 and J usage is TRBJ2-3, with D hard to call. V was trimmed by 5 bases and J by 6 bases, leaving 9 bases between them. The CDR3 covers 12 residues. The germline gives CDR1 SGHAT, CDR2 FQNNGV. This chain's CDR3 is CASSRQQDTQYF. CDR3 bases: TGTGCCAGCAGCCGCCAACAGGATACGCAGTATTTT.

V is TRBV27 and J is TRBJ2-7; no firm D call. This CDR3 is 15 amino acids long. Germline V CDR1 and CDR2: MNHEY, SMNVEV (reference sequence). V was trimmed by 8 bases and J by 5 bases, leaving 22 bases between them. The chain's CDR3 is CASSLIAPPTHEQYF. In DNA form, the CDR3 reads TGTGCCAGCTCCCTTATAGCCCCCCCCACACACGAGCAGTACTTC.

This chain links TRBV20-1 with TRBJ2-7; 8 bases are shared with TRBD1. The CDR3 has 11 residues. V dropped 6 bases and J dropped 6; count of bases not matched to a gene: 4. In germline, CDR1 is DFQATT, CDR2 SNEGSKA (reference sequence). The CDR3 spells CSARTGLEQYF. The CDR3 coding sequence is TGCAGTGCCCGGACAGGGCTCGAGCAGTACTTC.

This clone was seen more than once but under ten times. The chain is built from TRBV6-5 and TRBJ2-7; D might be TRBD1 (5 bases). The germline CDR1 and CDR2 sequences are MNHEY and SVGAGI. The CDR3 has 14 residues. With 3 bases removed from V and 3 bases from J, the gap between germline ends came to 12 bases. The CDR3 reads CASSYGDRGYEQYF. CDR3 coding DNA: TGTGCCAGCAGTTATGGAGACAGAGGCTACGAGCAGTACTTC.

The chain is built from TRBV5-1 and TRBJ1-4; D is uncertain. CDR1 is SGHRS, CDR2 YFSETQ, per germline. V lost 6 bases and J 3 bases, leaving 15 bases between the germline ends. The CDR3 contains 15 residues. This CDR3 reads CASTPVGLSNEKLFF. The CDR3 DNA follows: TGCGCCAGCACCCCAGTGGGCCTCTCTAATGAAAAACTGTTTTTT.

This clone has more than one count but fewer than ten. The chain employs TRBV3-1 (or the pseudogene TRBV3-2) and TRBJ1-1; D remains ambiguous. Germline V gene lookup returns CDR1 LGHDT and CDR2 YNNKEL (reference sequence). The V end was cut by 8 bases, the J end by 7 bases, with 11 bases between. The CDR3 totals 11 residues. CDR3 sequence: CASVSAGEAFF. The CDR3 DNA reads TGTGCCAGCGTGTCGGCAGGTGAAGCTTTCTTT.

The chain links TRBV6-5 to TRBJ2-2; D is unclear. The CDR3 extends over 13 amino acids. CDR1 and CDR2 (germline): MNHEY, SVGAGI. V lost 7 bases to trimming and J lost 3 bases, with 9 bases between them. The CDR3 nucleotides read TGTGCCAGCAACCCAGTCGACACCGGGGAGCTGTTTTTT. It codes for CASNPVDTGELFF.

This clone was seen only once. The V and J genes are TRBV6-5 and TRBJ1-6; 9 nucleotides line up with TRBD1. CDR1 and CDR2 from the germline V gene are MNHEY and SVGAGI. The CDR3 has 13 amino acids. V was clipped by 5 bases and J by 9 bases; unmatched bases: 2. The CDR3 region is CASSRQGVSPLHF. The CDR3 region has the DNA TGTGCCAGCAGTAGACAGGGGGTTTCACCCCTCCACTTT.

V usage is TRBV28 and J usage is TRBJ2-5; 8 bases map to TRBD2. Germline V CDR1 and CDR2: MDHEN, SYDVKM. This CDR3 region has 14 residues. J was trimmed by 5 bases and V by 3 bases; bases with no gene match: 5. CDR3 sequence reads: CASSFRSGIETQYF. The CDR3 DNA reads as TGTGCCAGCAGTTTCCGTAGCGGGATTGAGACCCAGTACTTC.

This clone is a singleton in its sample. The chain couples TRBV5-1 to TRBJ2-5; no firm D call. Germline V lookup: CDR1 SGHRS, CDR2 YFSETQ. Trimming stripped 0 bases from V and 5 bases from J, with 5 bases between. The CDR3 is 12 amino acids. The CDR3 region is CASSLAMETQYF. The CDR3 coding sequence is TGCGCCAGCAGCTTGGCCATGGAGACCCAGTACTTC.

The chain has TRBV7-2 and TRBJ1-4; the D gene is possibly TRBD1 (5 bases). The CDR3 sequence is 15 residues long. CDR1 is SGHTA, CDR2 FQGNSA, per germline. Trimming left V 6 bases short and J 8 bases short, with 19 bases between. CDR3 DNA sequence: TGTGCCAGCAGTTATCCCGGGACGTCTCACGAAAAACTGTTTTTT. Translated: CASSYPGTSHEKLFF.

Concerning this clone itself: At one of its ends the junction is not consistent with the germline gene, which may arise from a read error. V is TRBV20-1 and J is TRBJ2-1; 11 bases map to TRBD2. CDR1 is DFQATT, CDR2 SNEGSKA, per germline (reference sequence). This CDR3 comprises 10 residues. CDR3 DNA sequence: TGCAGTGCTCCTAGCGGGAGGATGGTCTTC. Translated, it gives CSAPSGRMVF.

A single count supports this clone. V is TRBV6-2 or TRBV6-3 and J is TRBJ2-1; TRBD1 matches 11 bases. There are 16 residues in the CDR3. The V gene end was trimmed by 5 bases and the J gene end by 3 bases; junction bases not matched to a gene: 6. In germline, CDR1 is MNHEY, CDR2 SVGEGT. The CDR3 sequence: CASSPSGQGDYNEQFF. The CDR3 bases are TGTGCCAGCAGTCCATCGGGACAGGGGGACTACAATGAGCAGTTCTTC.

J is TRBJ1-1 and V is TRBV7-9; 11 positions match TRBD1. Trimming removed 5 bases from V and 3 bases from J; junction bases left unmatched: 8. The CDR3 is 16 amino acids. Per the germline V gene, CDR1 is SEHNR and CDR2 is FQNEAQ (reference sequence). The CDR3 is CASSQGTGGSYTEAFF. The DNA for the CDR3 is TGTGCCAGCAGCCAGGGGACAGGGGGGAGTTACACTGAAGCTTTCTTT.